This TCR beta chain derives from a study of shared T cell receptors in the human thymus. Only in-frame clones appear in the TCRdb table, and some are missing; sequencing was by immunoSEQ multiplex PCR. The table records 640,000 or so clones, approximately 89% of them present only once. Germline V CDR1 and CDR2: SGDLS, YYNGEE. The CDR3 spans 16 residues. With V trimmed by 3 bases and J by 3 bases, 10 bases remained unmatched. In addition, the sample was reused for a study of human thymus T cells. That source reports: The donor group consisted of healthy Finnish infants who were having corrective surgery for congenital heart defects. During corrective heart surgery, resections were taken, and the thymus tissue came from them. Thymic and blood repertoires appeared to show biased V and J gene usage. Related research described thymic repertoires that were highly overlapping among unrelated individuals.

The sample comprised thymocytes. The clonotype originates from a boy younger than two with a congenital heart defect. The chain couples TRBV9 to TRBJ1-1; 8 nucleotides match TRBD1. The DNA for the CDR3 is TGTGCCAGCAGCGGTTTGGGGACAGGTTTAGACACTGAAGCTTTCTTT. Translated, it gives CASSGLGTGLDTEAFF.